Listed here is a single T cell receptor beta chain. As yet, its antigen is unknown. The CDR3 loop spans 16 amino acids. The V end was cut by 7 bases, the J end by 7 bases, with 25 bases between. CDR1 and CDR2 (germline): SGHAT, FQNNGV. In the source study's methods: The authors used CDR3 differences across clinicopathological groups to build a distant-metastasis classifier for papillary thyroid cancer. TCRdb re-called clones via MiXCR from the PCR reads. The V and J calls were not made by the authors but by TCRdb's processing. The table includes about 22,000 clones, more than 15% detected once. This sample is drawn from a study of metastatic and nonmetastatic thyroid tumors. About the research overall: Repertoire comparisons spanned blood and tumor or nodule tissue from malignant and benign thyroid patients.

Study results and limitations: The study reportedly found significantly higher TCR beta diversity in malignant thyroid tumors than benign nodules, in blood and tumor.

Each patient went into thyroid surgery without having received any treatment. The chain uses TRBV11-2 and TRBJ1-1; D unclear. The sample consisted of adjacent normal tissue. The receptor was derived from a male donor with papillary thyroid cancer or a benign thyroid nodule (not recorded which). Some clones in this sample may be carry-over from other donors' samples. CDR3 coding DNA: TGTGCCAGCATCTCCACAACCTCTGAGAGTCCCTATGAAGCTTTCTTT. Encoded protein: CASISTTSESPYEAFF.